The 17 T cell receptor beta chains given below trace back to one sample, sequenced in a study of Tregs in tolerant kidney transplant recipients (dated by TCRdb to between 2018 and 2021). Transplants used related donors with nonmyeloablative bone marrow transplantation; mixed chimerism was transient in the human trials. Libraries were prepared through the immunoSEQ multiplex PCR assay. In TCRdb, the immuneACCESS table is reduced to in-frame sequences with V and J assigned. These tables do not hold every clone; where another copy was compared, an unresolved V gene accounts for under half, and the others remain unexplained. The sample's records list some 30,000 clones. The ten most abundant clones make up 1.8% of the sample. Sequenced here: CD4+ T cells from blood (PBMCs), sampled 24 months after the transplant. Source of these receptors: a human patient who received a combined kidney and bone marrow transplant. Post transplant, some T cells may arise from the graft donor.

A word on this clone: The read ends 3 residues shy of where the CDR3 ends; the end is completed using the germline J gene. The chain joins TRBV20-1 to TRBJ2-7; 7 bases map to TRBD2. Germline loops: CDR1 DFQATT, CDR2 SNEGSKA (reference sequence). The CDR3 covers 11 residues. V shed 6 bases and J 6 bases; nucleotides not matched to a gene: 5. CDR3 residues: CSAQRDGEQYF. The CDR3 DNA, read in part, is TGCAGTGCCCAGCGGGATGGCGAG.

On this clone itself: From the germline J gene comes the end of the CDR3, since the read stops 3 residues before it. The chain uses TRBV6-1 and TRBJ1-4; 7 bases are shared with TRBD1. V lost 4 bases, J lost 6 bases, and 8 bases stayed unmatched. This CDR3 spans 15 amino acids. Looked up from germline, CDR1 is MNHNS and CDR2 is SASEGT. The CDR3 reads CASSANRGIDEKLFF. The sequenced CDR3 bases are TGTGCCAGCAGTGCAAACAGGGGAATTGATGAAAAA.

On this clone: The CDR3 end is not reached by the read, which stops 3 residues before it; the germline J gene fills it in. J is TRBJ1-6 and V is TRBV2, with TRBD1 identical over 7 bases. The CDR3 is 15 residues long. CDR1 is SNHLY, CDR2 FYNNEI, per germline. V shed 8 bases and J 0 bases; nucleotides not matched to a gene: 4. CDR3 protein: CASADRSSYNSPLHF. CDR3 bases read: TGTGCCAGCGCGGACAGGAGCTCCTATAATTCACCC. Full variable domain (rest looked up from reference TRBV2 and TRBJ1-6): EPEVTQTPSHQVTQMGQEVILRCVPISNHLYFYWYRQILGQKVEFLVSFYNNEISEKSEIFDDQFSVERPDGSNFTLKIRSTKLEDSAMYFCASADRSSYNSPLHFGNGTRLTVT.

Points on this clone: The CDR3 end falls 3 residues outside the read, so it is completed with the germline J gene. The genes are TRBV5-1 and TRBJ1-4; D ambiguous. The germline gives CDR1 SGHRS, CDR2 YFSETQ. Trimming took off 5 bases at V and 0 bases at J, with 8 bases between the two ends. This CDR3 contains 14 residues. CDR3: CASSLGATNEKLFF. The part of the CDR3 DNA that was read is TGCGCCAGCAGTCTAGGTGCAACTAATGAAAAA.

On this clone: Sequencing ends 3 residues short of the CDR3 end; the germline J gene provides the rest. The chain uses TRBV18 and TRBJ2-7, with TRBD1 matching over 8 bases. The CDR3 extends over 14 amino acids. With 6 bases clipped from V and 6 bases from J, the junction kept 10 bases outside the gene matches. CDR1 is KGHSH and CDR2 is LQKENI in the germline V gene. The CDR3 region is CASSLDRGSVEQYF. The CDR3 bases that were read are TGTGCCAGCTCGCTAGACAGGGGTTCAGTCGAG. Supplemented by reference TRBV18 and TRBJ2-7, the full variable domain reads NAGVMQNPRHLVRRRGQEARLRCSPMKGHSHVYWYRQLPEEGLKFMVYLQKENIIDESGMPKERFSAEFPKEGPSILRIQQVVRGDSAAYFCASSLDRGSVEQYFGPGTRLTVT.

A remark on this clone: The read ends 3 residues before the CDR3 terminus; that terminus is restored from the germline J gene. The chain links TRBV19 to TRBJ2-7; 8 bases line up with TRBD1. Germline V gives CDR1 LNHDA, CDR2 SQIVND (reference sequence). This CDR3 has 15 amino acids. V trimming: 8 bases; J trimming: 5 bases; junction bases outside the gene matches: 14. The CDR3 here is CASPPDTTGVDEQYF. CDR3 DNA (partial): TGTGCCAGTCCCCCTGACACGACAGGGGTGGACGAG.

With regard to this clone: The read ends 3 residues shy of where the CDR3 ends; the end is completed using the germline J gene. The chain couples TRBV2 to TRBJ1-2; TRBD1 matches 12 bases. Germline V gene lookup returns CDR1 SNHLY and CDR2 FYNNEI. J lost 3 bases, V lost 7 bases, and 12 bases had no gene match. The CDR3 contains 17 residues. The CDR3 sequence: CASNPGTGGSGDYGYTF. CDR3 DNA (partial): TGTGCCAGCAACCCCGGGACAGGGGGCTCGGGTGACTATGGC.

Regarding this clone: With the read ending 3 residues before the CDR3 end, the germline J gene is used to fill in that end. The chain has TRBV20-1 and TRBJ2-5, with TRBD2 matching over 8 bases. Germline V lookup: CDR1 DFQATT, CDR2 SNEGSKA (reference sequence). V dropped 2 bases and J dropped 3; count of bases not matched to a gene: 8. This CDR3 has 15 residues. CDR3 in amino acids: CSARRSGRVEETQYF. The CDR3 bases that were read are TGCAGTGCTAGACGAAGCGGGAGAGTGGAAGAGACC.

For this clone: The read ends 3 residues before the CDR3 terminus; that terminus is restored from the germline J gene. The J gene is TRBJ1-1, the V gene TRBV30; D unclear. The V and J ends lost 0 bases and 5 bases respectively, with 13 bases between them. The CDR3 runs 14 residues. Germline CDR1 reads GTSNPN; CDR2 reads SVGIG (reference sequence). CDR3 region: CAWSVRGLRTEAFF. Partial CDR3 DNA: TGTGCCTGGAGTGTACGAGGGTTACGGACTGAA.

On this clone: The read terminates 3 residues ahead of where the CDR3 ends, so the germline J gene completes it. V and J are TRBV6-2 or TRBV6-3 and TRBJ2-7, with TRBD2 matching 8 bases. CDR3 length equals 15 residues. J lost 1 base, V lost 2 bases, and 4 bases had no gene match. From germline, CDR1 is MNHEY and CDR2 SVGEGT. CDR3 DNA (partial): TGTGCCAGCAGTTACGCCGGGACTAGATCCTACGAG. The encoded protein is CASSYAGTRSYE. In full, the CDR3 reads CASSYAGTRSYEQYF.

With regard to this clone: Coverage ceases 3 residues before the CDR3 finishes, and the germline J gene fills in the end. The chain carries TRBV5-4 and TRBJ2-7, with 9 bases matching TRBD1. The CDR3 extends over 13 amino acids. Germline V gene data show CDR1 as SGHNT and CDR2 as YYREEE (reference sequence). V was clipped by 0 bases and J by 5 bases; unmatched bases: 0. CDR3: CASSLGTGDEQYF. The covered CDR3 bases are TGTGCCAGCAGCTTGGGGACAGGGGACGAG.

On this clone: The read stops 3 residues short of the end of the CDR3; the missing end is completed from the germline J gene. This chain connects TRBV10-3 to TRBJ1-4; the match to TRBD1 covers 7 bases. V trimming: 6 bases; J trimming: 7 bases; junction bases outside the gene matches: 11. The CDR3 has 15 residues. CDR1 and CDR2 (germline): ENHRY, SYGVKD. CDR3 protein: CAISDREGIGEKLFF. CDR3 DNA (partial): TGTGCCATCAGCGACAGGGAGGGAATTGGTGAAAAA.

As to this clone: Sequencing ends 3 residues short of the CDR3 end; the germline J gene provides the rest. V usage is TRBV20-1 and J usage is TRBJ2-7, with a weak D call TRBD1 (6 bases). The CDR3 is 13 residues long. V gave up 6 bases and J gave up 3 bases, with 15 bases separating them. Looked up from germline, CDR1 is DFQATT and CDR2 is SNEGSKA (reference sequence). The CDR3 loop is CSAERTVGYEQYF. The DNA read from the CDR3 is TGCAGTGCCGAGCGGACAGTCGGCTACGAG.

About this clone: The CDR3 is cut off 3 residues early in the read; its end comes from the germline J gene. The chain links TRBV7-6 to TRBJ1-5, with a possible D match to TRBD1 (5 bases). With 2 bases removed from V and 3 bases from J, the gap between germline ends came to 8 bases. The germline V gene has CDR1 SGHVS and CDR2 FNYEAQ. The CDR3 has 14 amino acids. Incomplete CDR3 DNA: TGTGCCAGCAGCTTAAAGGGGCTCAATCAGCCC. This translates into CASSLKGLNQP. The entire CDR3 sequence reads CASSLKGLNQPQHF.

A word on this clone: The observed sequence ends 3 residues before the CDR3 terminus, with the missing tail filled in from the germline J gene. The chain employs TRBV7-8 and TRBJ1-1; 8 nucleotides line up with TRBD1. Germline trimming cut 6 bases from V and 1 base from J; bases unmatched to any gene: 7. From germline, CDR1 is SGHVS and CDR2 FQNEAQ. This CDR3 is built from 15 residues. CDR3 region: CASSYPGGQNTEAFF. The CDR3 DNA, read in part, is TGTGCCAGCAGTTACCCAGGGGGCCAGAACACTGAA.

About this clone itself: The CDR3 goes on 3 residues after the read ends, and that part is filled in from the germline J gene. The V call is TRBV7-9, the J call TRBJ1-2, with D perhaps TRBD1 (5 bases). Trimming took 1 base from V and 4 from J, leaving 7 bases between them. The length of the CDR3 is 13 residues. The germline gives CDR1 SEHNR, CDR2 FQNEAQ (reference sequence). The CDR3 region is CASSLGQGYGYTF. CDR3 bases read: TGTGCCAGCAGCTTAGGGCAGGGCTATGGC.

The CDR3: CASSYPDRGFQPQHF. CDR3 DNA, as far as it was read: TGTGCCAGCAGTTATCCCGACAGGGGGTTTCAGCCC. The chain uses TRBV6-2 or TRBV6-3 and TRBJ1-5; 9 positions agree with TRBD1. The observed sequence ends 3 residues before the CDR3 terminus, with the missing tail filled in from the germline J gene. The CDR3 runs 15 residues. CDR1 and CDR2 from the germline V gene are MNHEY and SVGEGT. J lost 6 bases, V lost 3 bases, and 6 bases had no gene match.